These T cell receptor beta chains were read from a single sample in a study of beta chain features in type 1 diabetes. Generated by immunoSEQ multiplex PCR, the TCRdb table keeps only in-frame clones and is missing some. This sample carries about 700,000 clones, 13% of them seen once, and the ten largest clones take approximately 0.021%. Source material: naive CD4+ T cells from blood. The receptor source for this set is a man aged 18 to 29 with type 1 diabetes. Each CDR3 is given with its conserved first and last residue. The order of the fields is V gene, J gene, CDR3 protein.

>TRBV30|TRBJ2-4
CAWSVDSAAKNIQYF
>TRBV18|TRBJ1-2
CASSPPAHSTYGYTF
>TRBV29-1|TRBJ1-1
CSVEPSEAATEAFF
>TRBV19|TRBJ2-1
CASREAVSYNEQFF
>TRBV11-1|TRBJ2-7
CASSDDGADSSTGKYF
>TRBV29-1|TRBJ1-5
CSVAGSGNSNQPQHF
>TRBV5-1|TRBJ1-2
CASSLGQGNGYTF
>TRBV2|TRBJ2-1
CAIVARQGLDNEQFF
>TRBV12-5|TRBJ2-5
CASGLMDSRLGETQYF
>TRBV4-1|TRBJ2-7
CASSPSGGQYF
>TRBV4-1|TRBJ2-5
CASSQDQRGANQETQYF
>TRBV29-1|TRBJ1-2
CSVVERGSTYGYTF
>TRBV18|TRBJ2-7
CASSPGTGDREQYF
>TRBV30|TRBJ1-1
CAWSLQGDTEAFF
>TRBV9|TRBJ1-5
CASRKSGARVLPQHF
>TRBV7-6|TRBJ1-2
CASSLHGEARYTF
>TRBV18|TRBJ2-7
CASSQGAYEQYF
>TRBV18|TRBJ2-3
CASSSRGDTQYF
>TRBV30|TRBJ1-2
CAWSGIGYTF
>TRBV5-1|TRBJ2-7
CASSLRGSYEQYF
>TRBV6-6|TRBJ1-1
CASRKQGVDTEAFF
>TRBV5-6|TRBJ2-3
CASSYRTEDTQYF
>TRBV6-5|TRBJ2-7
CASSERRAYEQYF
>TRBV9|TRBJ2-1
CASSVRGSDNEQFF
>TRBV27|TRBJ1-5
CASSLSPPQGNQPQHF
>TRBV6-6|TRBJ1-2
CASNVRSSIYGYTF
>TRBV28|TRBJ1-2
CAIRGHREYGYTF
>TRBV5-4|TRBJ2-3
CASSFRALPTDTQYF
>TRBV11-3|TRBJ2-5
CASSSPPDGHQETQYF
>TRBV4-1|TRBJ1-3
CASSQEQVGNTIYF
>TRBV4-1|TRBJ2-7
CASSQVFSGQSYEQYF
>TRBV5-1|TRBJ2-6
CASSFGAGANVLTF
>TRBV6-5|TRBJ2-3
CASSNGDSLTDTQYF
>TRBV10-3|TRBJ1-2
CAISESRTDGYTF
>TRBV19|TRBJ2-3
CASSMRAGPGTDTQYF
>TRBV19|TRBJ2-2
CASSIPGQGRTGELFF
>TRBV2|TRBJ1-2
CASKTSGVASYNYGYTF
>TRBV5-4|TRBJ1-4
CASIDGEKLFF
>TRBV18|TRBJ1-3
CASSRSGGNSGNTIYF
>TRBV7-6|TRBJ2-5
CASSLGQETQYF
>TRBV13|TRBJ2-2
CASRDRDSQLAGELFF
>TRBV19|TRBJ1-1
CASSIGAGLPNTEAFF
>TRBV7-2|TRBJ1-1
CASSSFAGQEAFF